The source of this TCR beta chain is a study of CD8 T cells in ankylosing spondylitis. As for this clonotype: Its antigen remains unknown.

The germline V gene encodes CDR1 ENHRY and CDR2 SYGVKD. The CDR3 sequence is 13 residues long. V lost 10 bases to trimming and J lost 7 bases; unmatched junction nucleotides: 9. Study findings and constraints: Earlier studies detected some motif variants in reactive arthritis synovial fluid and blood. A TCR beta motif made of eight highly homologous variants seemed typical of ankylosing spondylitis blood.

TCRdb independently ran MiXCR on the 5' RACE reads; one entry per CDR3 protein. The table has roughly 300,000 distinct CDR3 sequences, roughly 8% seen once. The sample comprised blood, either unsorted or a sorted T cell fraction (not recorded which). This sequence originates from a male donor with ankylosing spondylitis. This chain joins TRBV10-3 and TRBJ2-1, with TRBD2 matching over 8 bases. In DNA form, the CDR3 reads TGTGCCACAACCTTGCGGGAGGATAATGAGCAGTTCTTC. Protein sequence: CATTLREDNEQFF.